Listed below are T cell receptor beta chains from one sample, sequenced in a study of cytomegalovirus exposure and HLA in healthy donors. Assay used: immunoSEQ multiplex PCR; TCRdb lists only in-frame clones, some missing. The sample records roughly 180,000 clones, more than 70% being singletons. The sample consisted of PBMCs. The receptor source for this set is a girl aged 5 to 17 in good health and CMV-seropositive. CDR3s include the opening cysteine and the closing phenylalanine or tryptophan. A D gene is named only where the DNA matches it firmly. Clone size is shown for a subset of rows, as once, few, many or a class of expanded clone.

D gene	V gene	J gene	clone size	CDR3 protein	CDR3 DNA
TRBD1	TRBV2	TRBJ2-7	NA	CATDGQGLSYEQYF	TGTGCCACCGACGGACAGGGTCTTTCCTACGAGCAGTACTTC
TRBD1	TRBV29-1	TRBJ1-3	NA	CSVDSGTQGLGNTIYF	TGCAGCGTTGATTCGGGGACACAGGGGTTGGGAAACACCATATATTTT
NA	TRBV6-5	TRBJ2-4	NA	CASSYSTAGKNIQYF	TGTGCCAGCAGTTACTCGACAGCTGGCAAAAACATTCAGTACTTC
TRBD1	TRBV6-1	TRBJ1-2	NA	CASSTTGVNYGYTF	TGTGCCAGCAGTACGACAGGGGTTAACTATGGCTACACCTTC
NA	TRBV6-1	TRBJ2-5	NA	CASSGNAALQETQYF	TGTGCCAGCAGTGGGAACGCAGCGCTCCAAGAGACCCAGTACTTC
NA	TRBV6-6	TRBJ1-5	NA	CASSSLRGNQPQHF	TGTGCCAGCAGTTCACTCAGGGGAAATCAGCCCCAGCATTTT
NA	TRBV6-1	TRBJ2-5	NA	CASSETAGQPFQETQYF	TGTGCCAGCAGTGAAACGGCGGGACAGCCTTTCCAAGAGACCCAGTACTTC
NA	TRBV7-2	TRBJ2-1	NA	CASSLGPLGDSQFF	TGTGCCAGCAGCTTAGGGCCCTTAGGGGACTCTCAGTTCTTC
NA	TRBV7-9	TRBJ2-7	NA	CASSLAGRLGEQYF	TGTGCCAGCAGCTTAGCAGGGAGACTTGGCGAGCAGTACTTC
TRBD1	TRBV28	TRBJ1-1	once	CASSPDRANTEAFF	TGTGCCAGCAGTCCGGACAGGGCGAACACTGAAGCTTTCTTT
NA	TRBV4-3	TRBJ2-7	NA	CASSQKVTGGLGNEQYF	TGCGCCAGCAGCCAAAAAGTGACCGGGGGACTCGGTAACGAGCAGTACTTC
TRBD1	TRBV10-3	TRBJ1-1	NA	CAIRKGQGATEAFF	TGTGCCATCAGGAAGGGACAGGGGGCCACTGAAGCTTTCTTT
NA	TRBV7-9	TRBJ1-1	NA	CASSLVGENTEAFF	TGTGCCAGCAGCTTAGTGGGCGAGAACACTGAAGCTTTCTTT
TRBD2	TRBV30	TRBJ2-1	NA	CACKGLAGSYNEQFF	TGTGCCTGTAAAGGACTAGCGGGGTCCTACAATGAGCAGTTCTTC
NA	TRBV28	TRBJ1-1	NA	CASTPHRPQNTEAFF	TGTGCCAGCACCCCCCACAGGCCACAGAACACTGAAGCTTTCTTT
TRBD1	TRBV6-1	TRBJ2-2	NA	CASSFDRGFAGELFF	TGTGCCAGCAGTTTTGACAGGGGTTTCGCCGGGGAGCTGTTTTTT
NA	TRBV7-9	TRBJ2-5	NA	CASSPDKETQYF	TGTGCCAGCAGTCCGGACAAAGAGACCCAGTACTTC
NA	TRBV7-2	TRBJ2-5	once	CASSPRVGNQETQYF	TGTGCCAGCAGCCCTCGGGTTGGAAACCAAGAGACCCAGTACTTC
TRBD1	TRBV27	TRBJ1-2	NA	CASSLGTGGDTYGYTF	TGTGCCAGCAGTTTAGGGACAGGGGGCGACACCTATGGCTACACCTTC
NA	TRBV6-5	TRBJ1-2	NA	CASSYSERYGYTF	TGTGCCAGCAGTTACTCAGAGCGCTATGGCTACACCTTC
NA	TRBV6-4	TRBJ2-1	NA	CASSDSWGQLSSYNEQFF	TGTGCCAGCAGTGACTCGTGGGGACAACTTAGCTCCTACAATGAGCAGTTCTTC
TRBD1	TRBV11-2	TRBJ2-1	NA	CASSLRQGPLNEQFF	TGTGCCAGCAGCTTGAGACAGGGCCCCCTCAATGAGCAGTTCTTC
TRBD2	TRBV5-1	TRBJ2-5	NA	CASSLGTSSGQETQYF	TGCGCCAGCAGCTTGGGGACCTCTAGCGGACAAGAGACCCAGTACTTC
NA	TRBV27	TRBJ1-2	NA	CASGHQGGYAF	TGTGCCAGCGGCCACCAGGGAGGCTACGCCTTC
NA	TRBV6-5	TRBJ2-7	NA	CASSYSSGTGFYEQYF	TGTGCCAGCAGTTACTCGAGCGGGACAGGCTTCTACGAGCAGTACTTC
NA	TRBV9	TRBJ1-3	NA	CASSPNSGNTIYF	TGTGCCAGCAGCCCAAATTCTGGAAACACCATATATTTT
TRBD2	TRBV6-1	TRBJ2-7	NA	CASNWGGVRDEQYF	TGTGCCAGCAACTGGGGAGGGGTCCGGGACGAGCAGTACTTC
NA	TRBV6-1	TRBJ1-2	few	CATSPPQTYGYTF	TGTGCCACCTCCCCCCCGCAGACTTATGGCTACACCTTC
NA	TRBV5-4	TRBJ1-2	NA	CASSTENFYGYTF	TGTGCCAGCAGCACAGAAAACTTCTATGGCTACACCTTC